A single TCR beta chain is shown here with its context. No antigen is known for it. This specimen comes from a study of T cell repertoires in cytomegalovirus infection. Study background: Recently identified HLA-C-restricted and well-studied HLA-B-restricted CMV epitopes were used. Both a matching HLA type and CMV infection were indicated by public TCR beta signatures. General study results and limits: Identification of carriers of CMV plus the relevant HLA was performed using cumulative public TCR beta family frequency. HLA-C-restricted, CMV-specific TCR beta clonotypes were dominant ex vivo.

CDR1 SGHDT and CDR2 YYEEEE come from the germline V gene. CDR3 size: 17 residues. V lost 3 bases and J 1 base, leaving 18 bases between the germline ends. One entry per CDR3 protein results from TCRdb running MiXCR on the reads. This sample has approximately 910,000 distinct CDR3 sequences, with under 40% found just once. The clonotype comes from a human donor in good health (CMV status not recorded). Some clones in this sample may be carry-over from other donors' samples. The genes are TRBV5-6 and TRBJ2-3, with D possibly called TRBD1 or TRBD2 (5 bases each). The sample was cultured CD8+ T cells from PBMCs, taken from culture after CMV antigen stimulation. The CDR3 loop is CASSWITGTQGTDTQYF. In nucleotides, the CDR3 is TGTGCCAGCAGCTGGATAACCGGGACCCAGGGCACAGATACGCAGTATTTT.